The text below deals with one TCR beta chain. The study drew participants aged about 18 to 89 years from about two dozen US areas. Original processing methods: Scientists estimated how many nucleated cells there were by amplifying reference gene primers. Sequencing was performed with immunoSEQ multiplex PCR; in TCRdb, only in-frame clones are kept and a portion is missing. V, J and clone size are taken as reported in that table, and D and trimming were inferred from the DNA itself. This table holds about 170,000 clones, less than 90% found once. This sample was included in a study of blood T cell repertoires in COVID-19. Study overall: The cDNA or gDNA used as material had been derived from T cells, B-cell-depleted T cells, or PBMCs.

The V gene lost 3 bases and the J gene lost 7 bases, with 12 bases spanning the gap. CDR3 size: 13 residues. The TCR originated in a woman aged 45-59 years who had recovered from COVID-19. The gene calls are TRBV12-3 or TRBV12-4 and TRBJ1-2, with unresolved D. Source material: PBMCs or T cells enriched from blood (not recorded which). CDR3 in amino acids: CASSFLQAGGYTF. The DNA of the CDR3 is TGTGCCAGCAGTTTCTTGCAGGCGGGTGGCTACACCTTC.